Listed below are T cell receptor beta chains from one sample, sequenced in a study of T cell responses to AZD1222 COVID-19 vaccine. Clones were read by immunoSEQ multiplex PCR, and TCRdb kept only the in-frame ones, dropping some. This repertoire shows tens of thousands of clones, around 90% found once; its top ten account for around 5.2%. The sample consisted of peripheral blood, taken on day 0 of AZD1222 vaccination. All receptors come from an adult in good health. Each CDR3 is given with its conserved first and last residue. D genes are given only for firm matches. Rows give clone size only sometimes, using once, few, many, or a class for an expanded clone.

.	TRBV2	TRBJ1-5	.	CASSFTYPSNQPQHF	TGTGCCAGCAGCTTTACATACCCTAGCAATCAGCCCCAGCATTTT
.	TRBV11-2	TRBJ1-3	.	CASSPSLGNTIYF	TGTGCCAGCAGCCCCTCTTTGGGAAACACCATATATTTT
.	TRBV7-3	TRBJ2-3	TRBD1	CASSLRGQYDTQYF	TGTGCCAGCAGCTTAAGGGGACAGTACGATACGCAGTATTTT
.	TRBV5-1	TRBJ2-1	.	CASSPGASYNEQFF	TGCGCCAGCAGCCCGGGGGCCTCCTACAATGAGCAGTTCTTC
.	TRBV19	TRBJ2-1	TRBD2	CASSVAGALSYNEQFF	TGTGCCAGTAGTGTAGCGGGGGCCCTCTCCTACAATGAGCAGTTCTTC
.	TRBV5-1	TRBJ2-2	.	CASGLAGNTGELFF	TGCGCCAGCGGATTGGCGGGGAACACCGGGGAGCTGTTTTTT
once	TRBV7-2	TRBJ1-2	.	CASSPPRTVAGGYTF	TGTGCCAGCAGCCCACCCCGTACCGTCGCAGGAGGCTACACCTTC
.	TRBV5-1	TRBJ1-2	.	CASSWNSGQTDNYGYTF	TGCGCCAGCAGCTGGAATTCAGGACAGACAGATAACTATGGCTACACCTTC
.	TRBV19	TRBJ2-3	.	CASSIQGPTDTQYF	TGTGCCAGTAGTATACAGGGGCCCACAGATACGCAGTATTTT
.	TRBV14	TRBJ2-5	.	CASSRGQETQYF	TGTGCCAGCAGCCGAGGGCAAGAGACCCAGTACTTC